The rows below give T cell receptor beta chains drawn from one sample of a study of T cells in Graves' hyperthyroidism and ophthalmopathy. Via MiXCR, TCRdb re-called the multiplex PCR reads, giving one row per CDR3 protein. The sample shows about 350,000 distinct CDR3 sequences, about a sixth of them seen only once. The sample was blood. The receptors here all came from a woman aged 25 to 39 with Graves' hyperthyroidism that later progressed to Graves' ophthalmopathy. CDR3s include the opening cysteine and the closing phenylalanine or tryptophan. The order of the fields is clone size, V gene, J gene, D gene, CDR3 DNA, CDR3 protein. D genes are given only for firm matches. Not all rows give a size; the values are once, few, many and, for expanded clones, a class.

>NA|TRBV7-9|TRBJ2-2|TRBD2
TGTGCCAGCAGCTTTCGGGAGGGCCGGCCCGGGGAGCTGTTTTTT
CASSFREGRPGELFF
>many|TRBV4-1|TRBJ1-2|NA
TGCGCCAGCAGCCAATTAAGTCAGGGTGATGGCTACACCTTC
CASSQLSQGDGYTF
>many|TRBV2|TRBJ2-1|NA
TGTGCCAGCAGTGAAGCGCTTAGATCACCTGAAACTTGGCGGGAGCAGTTCTTC
CASSEALRSPETWREQFF
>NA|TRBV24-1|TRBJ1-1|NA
TGTGCCACCAGTTTATCGGAGAACACTGAAGCTTTCTTT
CATSLSENTEAFF
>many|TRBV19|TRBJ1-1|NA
TGTGCCAGTGACCGATACGGGATGAACACTGAAGCTTTCTTT
CASDRYGMNTEAFF
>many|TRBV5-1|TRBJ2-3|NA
TGCGCCAGCAGCTTGAGCTCGACTAGCACAGATACGCAGTATTTT
CASSLSSTSTDTQYF
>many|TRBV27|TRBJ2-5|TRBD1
TGTGCCAGCAGTTCCCGACGGGACAGGGAGAAGGGTGCCCAGTACTTC
CASSSRRDREKGAQYF
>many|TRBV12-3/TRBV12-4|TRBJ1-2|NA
TGTGCCATTTCGGGCAGGGGAGTCGGCTACACCTTC
CAISGRGVGYTF
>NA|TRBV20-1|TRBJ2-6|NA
TGCAGTGCTAGTGAGGACAGTAGTATCTCTGGGGCCAACGTCCTGACTTTC
CSASEDSSISGANVLTF
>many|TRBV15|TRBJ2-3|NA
TGTGCCACCAGCAGAGATGCGCCGGTTGGTTTCACAGATACGCAGTATTTT
CATSRDAPVGFTDTQYF
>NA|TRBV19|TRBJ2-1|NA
TGTGCCAGTAGTGCGGTTGTCTACAATGAGCAGTTCTTC
CASSAVVYNEQFF
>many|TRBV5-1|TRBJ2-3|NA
TGCGCCAGCAGCTTGGTAAAAGATACGCAGTATTTT
CASSLVKDTQYF
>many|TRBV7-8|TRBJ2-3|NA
TGTGCCAGCAGCTCGAGACTAGTCACAGATGCGCAGTATTTT
CASSSRLVTDAQYF
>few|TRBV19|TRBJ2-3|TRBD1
TGTGCCAGTAGCTCTCGTCGCGACAGGGAGAGATTGTCAACAGATACGCAGTATTTT
CASSSRRDRERLSTDTQYF
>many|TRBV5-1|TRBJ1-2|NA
TGCGCCAGCAGCTCGGACACAAACTATGGCTACACCTTC
CASSSDTNYGYTF
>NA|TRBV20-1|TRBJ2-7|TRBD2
TGCAGTGCTGCAGACGATGGGACTAGCGCATACGACCAGTACTTC
CSAADDGTSAYDQYF
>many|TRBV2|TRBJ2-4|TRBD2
TGTGCCAGCAGTGACATAATTGGAGGACTAGCGGGAGAAAACATTCAGTACTTC
CASSDIIGGLAGENIQYF
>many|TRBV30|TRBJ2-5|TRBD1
TGTGCCTGGAGTGACCTTAATCGGGACAGGAGGAAAGAGACCCAGTACTTC
CAWSDLNRDRRKETQYF
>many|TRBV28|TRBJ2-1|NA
TGTGCCAGCAGTTCCGCAGAGCGGGTCGCCTACAATGAGCAGTTCTTC
CASSSAERVAYNEQFF
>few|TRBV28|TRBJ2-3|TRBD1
TGTGCCAGCAGTAGTTCCGGGACAGGCTACACAGATACGCAGTATTTT
CASSSSGTGYTDTQYF
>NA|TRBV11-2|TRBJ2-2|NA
TGTGCCAGCAGCAGGTATGGGGGGAGGAACACCGGGGAGCTGTTTTTT
CASSRYGGRNTGELFF
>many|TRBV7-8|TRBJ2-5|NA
TGTGCCAGCAGCTTAGGGTGGAGGAACGCTGCCAGGGAGTACTTC
CASSLGWRNAAREYF
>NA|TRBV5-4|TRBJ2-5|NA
TGTGCCAGCTGTCTGGCGGGGCAGGAGACCCAGTACTTC
CASCLAGQETQYF
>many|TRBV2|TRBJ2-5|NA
TGTGCCAGCAGTAGTATTCGGGGACACTTGGTCCAATACTTC
CASSSIRGHLVQYF
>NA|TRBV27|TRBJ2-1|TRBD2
TGTGCCAGCAGGGGACTAGTATCCTACAATGAGCAGTTCTTC
CASRGLVSYNEQFF
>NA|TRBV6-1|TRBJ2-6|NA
TGTGCCAGCCAGAAACTCTCTGGGGCCAACGTCCTGACTTTC
CASQKLSGANVLTF
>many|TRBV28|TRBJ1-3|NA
TGTGCCAGCACCTTGGGGGGGACATTTGGGAACACCATATATTTT
CASTLGGTFGNTIYF
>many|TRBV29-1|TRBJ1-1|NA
TGCAGCGCCTGCCTCGCTAGGAACACTGAAGCTTTCTTT
CSACLARNTEAFF
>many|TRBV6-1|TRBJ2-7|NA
TGTGCCAGCAGTGAAGCAAGCTACGAGCAGTACTTC
CASSEASYEQYF
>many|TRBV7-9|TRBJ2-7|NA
TGTGCCAGCAGCTTAGCACTAGACTTGGGGGAGCAGTACTTC
CASSLALDLGEQYF
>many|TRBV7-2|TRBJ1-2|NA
TGTGCCAGCAGCTTAGCAGCGACAGTTAACTATGGCTACACCTTC
CASSLAATVNYGYTF
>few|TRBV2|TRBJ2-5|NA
TGTGCCAGCAGTTCTAACCCGGCCCAGTACTTC
CASSSNPAQYF
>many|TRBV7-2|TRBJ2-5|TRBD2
TGTGCCAGCAGCTATACACTAGCGGGTTCGAAAGAGACCCAGTACTTC
CASSYTLAGSKETQYF
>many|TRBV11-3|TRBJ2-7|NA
TGTGCCAGCAGCTTACATGGGGCGCAGGAGCAGTACTTC
CASSLHGAQEQYF
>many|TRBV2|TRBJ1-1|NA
TGTGCCAGCAGTGGAGACAGCAGATGGACTGAAGCTTTCTTT
CASSGDSRWTEAFF